The clone carrying this TCR beta chain was recorded a few times. Antigen unknown. This table comes from immunoSEQ multiplex PCR, and its TCRdb copy is limited to in-frame clones, with some not included. Of just under 90,000 clones in the sample, nearly 90% were seen once. The data derive from a study of T cell responses to AZD1222 COVID-19 vaccine. Study conclusions and caveats: Distributed over spike, vaccine-associated CD4 TCRs predominated at 160-218 and 743-854. Sampling that yielded the repertoires occurred only after the peak T cell response. It should be noted that donors were predominantly white British and more often female, and clonal diversity was possibly underestimated. Reports say nearly half of spike-specific TCRs go after unmutated variant regions.

The germline V and J ends were trimmed by 1 base and 5 bases, with 8 bases remaining between them. The germline CDR1 and CDR2 sequences are LNHNV and YYDKDF (reference sequence). The CDR3 loop spans 13 amino acids. This sequence originates from an adult in good health. This specimen consisted of peripheral blood, obtained on day 0 of AZD1222 vaccination. The rearrangement links TRBV15 to TRBJ1-1; D might be TRBD1 (5 bases). The CDR3 DNA reads as TGTGCCACCAGCAGAGTGGGGCAGACTGAAGCTTTCTTT. Its translation: CATSRVGQTEAFF.